The rows below give T cell receptor beta chains drawn from one sample of a study of blood T cells in healthy people across ages. TCRdb itself ran the 5' RACE reads through MiXCR, one entry per CDR3 protein. The table records roughly 830,000 distinct CDR3 sequences, approximately 65% of them present only once. Material: blood. The source is a man aged 25-45 years in good health. Both conserved end residues are part of each CDR3. The order of the fields is J gene, D gene, clone size, V gene, CDR3 DNA, CDR3 protein. The D gene is left open where the match is weak. Size is stated for part of the rows, as once, few or many counts, or as a class when the clone is expanded.

TRBJ2-5,-,-,TRBV20-1,TGCAGTGCTAGAGATCGAGTGGTGGGAGTGGAGACCCAGTACTTC,CSARDRVVGVETQYF
TRBJ2-5,TRBD2,-,TRBV20-1,TGCAGTGCTAGAACCTGGGGGGGGGAGACCCAGTACTTC,CSARTWGGETQYF
TRBJ2-4,-,-,TRBV12-3/TRBV12-4,TGTGCCAGCAGCCAAAGCAGGGGAACAAACATTCAGTACTTC,CASSQSRGTNIQYF
TRBJ2-2,-,-,TRBV6-1,TGTGCCAGCATTGAGCATACCGGGACTCATACCGGGGAGCTGTTTTTT,CASIEHTGTHTGELFF
TRBJ2-3,-,-,TRBV12-3/TRBV12-4,TGTGCCAGCAGTTTACGGGGCCCAGGGTCATCGGATACGCAGTATTTT,CASSLRGPGSSDTQYF
TRBJ2-7,-,few,TRBV6-2/TRBV6-3,TGTGCCAGCAGTTACGCGGGGCCCTACGAGCAGTACTTC,CASSYAGPYEQYF
TRBJ2-7,-,-,TRBV2,TGTACCAGCAGTGTTGGGCAGAGCTACGAGCAGTACTTC,CTSSVGQSYEQYF
TRBJ2-6,TRBD1,few,TRBV5-1,TGCGCCAGCACCCTGGATGACAGGGGAGGTCCTGGGGCCAACGTCCTGACTTTC,CASTLDDRGGPGANVLTF
TRBJ1-2,-,once,TRBV12-3/TRBV12-4,TGTGCCAGCAGTTTAGCTAGGGGGGCAAGGTATGGCTACACCTTC,CASSLARGARYGYTF
TRBJ1-2,-,-,TRBV27,TGTGCCAGCAGTGTTTCCCATAAGGATGGCTACACCTTC,CASSVSHKDGYTF
TRBJ1-5,TRBD1,-,TRBV5-6,TGTGCCAGCAGCCTTTATCGGACAGGACGTCTAGGAAGCAATCAGCCCCAGCATTTT,CASSLYRTGRLGSNQPQHF
TRBJ2-7,-,-,TRBV5-6,TGTGCCAGCAGCTTGTACGGGGACTCCTACGAGCAGTACTTC,CASSLYGDSYEQYF
TRBJ2-7,-,-,TRBV29-1,TGCAGCGCCCGGTTCTCCTACGAGCAGTACTTC,CSARFSYEQYF
TRBJ1-6,-,few,TRBV3-1,TGTGCCAGCAGCCTGGGGGACCGCCATAATTCACCCCTCCACTTT,CASSLGDRHNSPLHF
TRBJ2-3,-,-,TRBV24-1,TGTGCCACCAGGTCCGACAGCGGGTCAGATACGCAGTATTTT,CATRSDSGSDTQYF
TRBJ2-5,-,-,TRBV6-2/TRBV6-3,TGTGCCAGTTCAGACGGACTCCCGCAAGAGACCCAGTACTTC,CASSDGLPQETQYF
TRBJ2-4,-,-,TRBV3-1,TGTGCCAGCAGCCAAGAAGGCTTGGGCATTCAGTACTTC,CASSQEGLGIQYF
TRBJ2-5,TRBD2,-,TRBV20-1,TGCAGTGCTGGACTAGCGGGGGTAGAGACCCAGTACTTC,CSAGLAGVETQYF
TRBJ2-6,-,-,TRBV7-9,TGTGCCAGCAGCTTAGCCCGGGGGCCTGGGGCCAACGTCCTGACTTTC,CASSLARGPGANVLTF
TRBJ2-7,TRBD1,-,TRBV13,TGTGCCAGCACCCTCCGACAGGGTAACGAGCAGTACTTC,CASTLRQGNEQYF
TRBJ2-5,TRBD2,-,TRBV27,TGTGCCAGCAGTGGGCTAGCGGGGGCGGAGACCCAGTACTTC,CASSGLAGAETQYF
TRBJ2-1,-,-,TRBV4-2,TGTGCCAGCAGCCCCGGTGAAGGTTTCTACAATGAGCAGTTCTTC,CASSPGEGFYNEQFF
TRBJ2-7,TRBD2,-,TRBV28,TGTGCCAGCTTCGGACTAGCGGGGGGACTCTACGAGCAGTACTTC,CASFGLAGGLYEQYF
TRBJ1-5,-,-,TRBV27,TGTGCCAGCAGTTTCAGGGGAACACGCGAGCCCCAGCATTTT,CASSFRGTREPQHF
TRBJ2-1,-,few,TRBV12-5,TGTGCTAGTGGTTTTGGGTATGAGCAGTTCTTC,CASGFGYEQFF
TRBJ1-1,TRBD1,-,TRBV18,TGTGCCAGCTCACCGGGACAGGGCATGACTGAAGCTTTCTTT,CASSPGQGMTEAFF
TRBJ2-3,TRBD1,-,TRBV10-3,TGTGCCATCAGTGAACCCGGACAGGAGGAAGGGGATACGCAGTATTTT,CAISEPGQEEGDTQYF
TRBJ1-2,-,-,TRBV10-3,TGTGCCATCGGAAGCAGGGGAGTATTGACGGGGGGCTACACCTTC,CAIGSRGVLTGGYTF
TRBJ2-7,TRBD1,-,TRBV7-7,TGTGCTAGCAGCGAAAAGGCGGGACAGGGGGGAGACGAGCAGTACTTC,CASSEKAGQGGDEQYF
TRBJ2-3,-,-,TRBV9,TGTGCCAGCAGCGTAGCGGGAACTAGCACAGATACGCAGTATTTT,CASSVAGTSTDTQYF
TRBJ2-7,-,few,TRBV5-1,TGCGCCAGCAGCCTTCACGACAGAAACAACGAGCAGTACTTC,CASSLHDRNNEQYF
TRBJ1-6,TRBD1,-,TRBV6-5,TGTGCCAGCAGTCTAGGGCGGGACAGGGACAATTCACCCCTCCACTTT,CASSLGRDRDNSPLHF
TRBJ2-7,TRBD1,-,TRBV7-2,TGTGCCAGCAGCTTCCGACAGGGGCAGTACGAGCAGTACTTC,CASSFRQGQYEQYF
TRBJ1-2,-,-,TRBV3-1,TGTGCCAGCAGCCAAGGTTTTCAGTTGAACTATGGCTACACCTTC,CASSQGFQLNYGYTF
TRBJ2-5,-,-,TRBV7-9,TGTGCCAGCAGCTTAGAGGGCTTCCAAGAGACCCAGTACTTC,CASSLEGFQETQYF
TRBJ2-3,TRBD2,-,TRBV7-2,TGCGCCAGCAGCCGCGGGACTAGCGGGGGGACAGATACGCAGTATTTT,CASSRGTSGGTDTQYF
TRBJ2-1,-,-,TRBV20-1,TGCAGTGCTGCGGACTACAACAACAATGAGCAGTTCTTC,CSAADYNNNEQFF
TRBJ1-2,TRBD1,-,TRBV7-2,TGTGCCAGCAGCTTAAAGACAGGGACCTATGGCTACACCTTC,CASSLKTGTYGYTF
TRBJ1-1,TRBD1,-,TRBV7-2,TGTGCCAGCAGTCGCCCTATTACAGGGGTGAGAGACACTGAAGCTTTCTTT,CASSRPITGVRDTEAFF
TRBJ2-7,-,-,TRBV4-3,TGCGCCAGCAGCCAAGATAGGCCCCCCTCCTACGAGCAGTACTTC,CASSQDRPPSYEQYF
TRBJ2-7,-,few,TRBV3-1,TGTGCCAGCAGCCAAGAGCCGGGCTTGGAGCAGTACTTC,CASSQEPGLEQYF
TRBJ1-4,-,-,TRBV7-2,TGTGCCAGCAGCTTAGAACGGCAGCTTAATGAAAAACTGTTTTTT,CASSLERQLNEKLFF
TRBJ2-7,TRBD1,few,TRBV6-2/TRBV6-3,TGTGCCAGCAGATACAGGGGGTTGAGCTCCTACGAGCAGTACTTC,CASRYRGLSSYEQYF
TRBJ2-3,TRBD2,many,TRBV29-1,TGCAGCGTGGACGGACTAGCGGGGGAAGATACGCAGTATTTT,CSVDGLAGEDTQYF
TRBJ2-5,TRBD1,-,TRBV29-1,TGCAGCGTCCGACAGGGGGCAGAGACCCAGTACTTC,CSVRQGAETQYF
TRBJ2-2,-,-,TRBV9,TGTGCCAGCAGCGAGGGTCGGGTGAACACCGGGGAGCTGTTTTTT,CASSEGRVNTGELFF
TRBJ2-5,-,-,TRBV4-1,TGCGCCAGCAGCCAAGAGCCAGGGAGTTTGGGAGAGACCCAGTACTTC,CASSQEPGSLGETQYF
TRBJ1-5,-,-,TRBV2,TGTGCCAGCACCGGACAGCTTATTAGCAATCAGCCCCAGCATTTT,CASTGQLISNQPQHF
TRBJ2-5,TRBD2,-,TRBV2,TGTGCTAGCAGTGAACGACTAGCGGCACAAGAGACCCAGTACTTC,CASSERLAAQETQYF
TRBJ2-7,-,-,TRBV4-3,TGCGCCAGCAGCCAAGATCCACGGGGCGAGCAGTACTTC,CASSQDPRGEQYF